The rows below give T cell receptor beta chains drawn from one sample of a study of glioma-infiltrating T cells after dendritic cell vaccination. Generated by immunoSEQ multiplex PCR, the TCRdb table keeps only in-frame clones and is missing some. The table includes 45,000 to 50,000 clones, less than 90% detected once. This specimen was blood, taken before dendritic cell vaccination. The receptors were gathered from a human donor with glioblastoma. CDR3s leave out the opening cysteine and the closing phenylalanine or tryptophan. The order of the fields is clone size, J gene, V gene, CDR3 protein. Size is omitted from some rows. Given values are once, few, many or a class for expanded clones.

abundance: NA; j_gene: TRBJ2-5; v_gene: TRBV7-9; CDR3aa: ASSLAFGGAQY
abundance: NA; j_gene: TRBJ1-2; v_gene: TRBV14; CDR3aa: ASSQESGPGYT
abundance: once; j_gene: TRBJ2-7; v_gene: TRBV11-3; CDR3aa: ASSSHSRWEQNYEQY
abundance: NA; j_gene: TRBJ1-4; v_gene: TRBV7-2; CDR3aa: ASSSRQGFGEKLF
abundance: few; j_gene: TRBJ2-3; v_gene: TRBV7-6; CDR3aa: ASSLADGSTDTQY
abundance: NA; j_gene: TRBJ1-1; v_gene: TRBV7-2; CDR3aa: ASSLNVMNTEAF
abundance: NA; j_gene: TRBJ2-1; v_gene: TRBV6-1; CDR3aa: ASTTPPYNEQF
abundance: NA; j_gene: TRBJ1-3; v_gene: TRBV7-2; CDR3aa: ASSLAQSGNTIY
abundance: NA; j_gene: TRBJ1-2; v_gene: TRBV4-1; CDR3aa: ASSLGGLNYGYT
abundance: NA; j_gene: TRBJ2-7; v_gene: TRBV18; CDR3aa: ASSKGTGAAYEQY
abundance: NA; j_gene: TRBJ2-2; v_gene: TRBV7-3; CDR3aa: ASSTQGGRAPNTGELF
abundance: NA; j_gene: TRBJ2-5; v_gene: TRBV19; CDR3aa: ASQGVPRLAGALDQETQY
abundance: NA; j_gene: TRBJ1-1; v_gene: TRBV5-1; CDR3aa: ASSEQGTEAF
abundance: NA; j_gene: TRBJ2-7; v_gene: TRBV6-5; CDR3aa: ASSFTGGGGIGEQY
abundance: NA; j_gene: TRBJ2-7; v_gene: TRBV7-2; CDR3aa: ASSASRSGGPYEQY
abundance: NA; j_gene: TRBJ1-1; v_gene: TRBV6-5; CDR3aa: ASRNRVNTEAF
abundance: NA; j_gene: TRBJ2-1; v_gene: TRBV5-1; CDR3aa: ASSLGGLAGGENEQF
abundance: NA; j_gene: TRBJ2-5; v_gene: TRBV9; CDR3aa: ASSERDRAQETQY
abundance: NA; j_gene: TRBJ2-7; v_gene: TRBV4-3; CDR3aa: ASSQDRDRGNEQY
abundance: NA; j_gene: TRBJ1-2; v_gene: TRBV5-1; CDR3aa: ASSLDEGTAYGYT
abundance: few; j_gene: TRBJ2-7; v_gene: TRBV10-2; CDR3aa: ASRAAGGGEQY
abundance: NA; j_gene: TRBJ2-1; v_gene: TRBV6-5; CDR3aa: ASSYFSGIDNEQF
abundance: few; j_gene: TRBJ1-4; v_gene: TRBV5-8; CDR3aa: ASSLKQSSSNEKLF
abundance: NA; j_gene: TRBJ1-2; v_gene: TRBV6-5; CDR3aa: ASSYSGAGYGYT